This T cell receptor beta chain was captured in a study of blood T cell repertoires in COVID-19. Looking at the study overall: T cells, B-cell-depleted T cells, or PBMCs supplied cDNA or gDNA.

The authors' processing: Using reference gene primer amplification, nucleated cell counts were estimated. Clones were sequenced by immunoSEQ multiplex PCR, and TCRdb holds only the in-frame ones, with some missing. From that table come the V and J calls and clone size; the DNA was used to work out D and trimming. The sample has 70,000 or so clones; about 86% are singletons. Enrolled during active infection, Seattle patients were then followed longitudinally. Germline values: CDR1 MNHNY, CDR2 SVGAGI (reference sequence). The CDR3 loop spans 13 amino acids. Germline trimming cut 6 bases from V and 5 bases from J; bases unmatched to any gene: 2.

Material: peripheral blood. The clonotype comes from a man aged 40-49 years with COVID-19, enrolled during active disease. The chain has TRBV6-6 and TRBJ1-5; 9 positions agree with TRBD1. The CDR3 spells CASRRQGDQPQHF. The CDR3 DNA reads TGTGCCAGCAGGAGACAGGGGGATCAGCCCCAGCATTTT.